Given below is one T cell receptor beta chain in context. In the study's own analysis: Using reference gene primer amplification, nucleated cell counts were estimated. Data came from immunoSEQ multiplex PCR; TCRdb stores just in-frame clones and leaves some out. V and J calls and clone size are copied from that table; D and trimming were computed from the DNA. Among tens of thousands of clones listed, around four fifths were seen once. The record originates from a study of blood T cell repertoires in COVID-19. Study-level background: Sites across the United States, Italy and Spain contributed samples from acute and convalescent COVID-19. Nucleic acid was either cDNA or gDNA, and it came from T cells, B-cell-depleted T cells, or PBMCs.

Material: peripheral blood. This clonotype was obtained from a woman aged 80 or over with acute or convalescent COVID-19.

The CDR3 reads CASSVATTGAGNTIYF. CDR3 nucleotides: TGTGCCAGCAGCGTAGCTACGACAGGGGCCGGAAACACCATATATTTT. V usage is TRBV9 and J usage is TRBJ1-3; 8 bases match TRBD1. The ends lost 0 bases at V and 4 bases at J; junction bases unmatched: 6. The CDR3 spans 16 residues. Germline V gives CDR1 SGDLS, CDR2 YYNGEE.